This T cell receptor (beta chain) was obtained from a study of blood T cell repertoires in COVID-19. The table came from immunoSEQ multiplex PCR; TCRdb's copy has only in-frame clones and leaves some out. This table has about 93,000 clones, almost 80% appearing once. CDR3 length equals 15 residues. Germline values: CDR1 GTSNPN, CDR2 SVGIG (reference sequence). V was shortened by 0 bases and J by 6 bases, with 12 bases between the two germline ends. The chain links TRBV30 to TRBJ1-6, with D maybe TRBD1 (5 bases). The material sequenced was peripheral blood. This TCR came from a human donor in a cohort sampled during active COVID-19. CDR3 sequence: CAWSVRDRTNSPLHF. CDR3 DNA sequence: TGTGCCTGGAGTGTTCGCGACAGAACTAATTCACCCCTCCACTTT.